Below, 29 T cell receptor beta chains from the same sample are listed, as sequenced in a study of blood T cells in healthy people across ages. PCR was performed a second time for roughly 7 to 11 cycles using a sample-barcoded 5' primer and a J-beta primer mix. MiXCR, applied by TCRdb to the 5' RACE reads, yields one record per CDR3 protein. The table lists over a million distinct CDR3 sequences, about 45% of them singletons. The sequenced material came from blood. All receptors derive from a woman under 30 in good health.

This clonotype has just a few counts. The chain links TRBV5-5 to TRBJ1-5; D uncertain. This CDR3 spans 13 amino acids. The V end was cut by 1 base, the J end by 4 bases, with 6 bases between. Per the germline V gene, CDR1 is SGHKS and CDR2 is YYEKEE (reference sequence). CDR3 in amino acids: CASSLTTNQPQHF. CDR3 bases: TGTGCCAGCAGCTTGACAACAAATCAGCCCCAGCATTTT.

This clonotype has just a few counts. This chain connects TRBV7-2 to TRBJ2-5; D unclear. CDR3 length equals 13 residues. V shed 2 bases and J shed 8 bases, with 12 bases lying between them. From germline, CDR1 is SGHTA and CDR2 FQGNSA. DNA of the CDR3: TGTGCCAGCAGCTTAACAGTAAAAGTCACCCAGTACTTC. Translation: CASSLTVKVTQYF.

This clonotype was picked up a small number of times. The chain uses TRBV7-2 and TRBJ2-3; 7 bases match TRBD2. The V gene's germline CDR1 is SGHTA and CDR2 FQGNSA. This CDR3 is built from 15 residues. J lost 2 bases, V lost 3 bases, and 5 bases had no gene match. In DNA, the CDR3 is TGTGCCAGCAGCTTCCGAGCGGGATTCACAGATACGCAGTATTTT. It yields the protein CASSFRAGFTDTQYF.

The V call is TRBV7-2, the J call TRBJ2-1; the match to TRBD2 covers 7 bases. Germline assignment: CDR1 SGHTA and CDR2 FQGNSA. V gave up 1 base and J gave up 9 bases; unmatched junction bases: 6. CDR3 length: 14 amino acids. The CDR3 bases are TGTGCCAGCAGCTTAGGTAGCGGGTACCCTGAGCAGTTCTTC. Protein product: CASSLGSGYPEQFF.

The chain has TRBV5-1 and TRBJ2-7; 10 bases align to TRBD2. Germline CDR1 is SGHRS and CDR2 is YFSETQ. The CDR3 spans 15 residues. The trim removed 4 bases at V and 2 bases at J, leaving 6 bases unmatched. In DNA form, the CDR3 reads TGCGCCAGCAGCCCGGGACTAGCGCTTACCTACGAGCAGTACTTC. It specifies CASSPGLALTYEQYF. The variable domain in full, with the rest retrieved from reference TRBV5-1 and TRBJ2-7, is KAGVTQTPRYLIKTRGQQVTLSCSPISGHRSVSWYQQTPGQGLQFLFEYFSETQRNKGNFPGRFSGRQFSNSRSEMNVSTLELGDSALYLCASSPGLALTYEQYFGPGTRLTVT.

The genes are TRBV7-2 and TRBJ2-3; D unclear. CDR3 size: 15 residues. CDR1 and CDR2 from the germline V gene are SGHTA and FQGNSA. Trimming cost V 3 bases and J 0 bases, with 10 bases left between them. The CDR3 DNA sequence: TGTGCCAGCAGCTTCCGGAAGCATAGCACAGATACGCAGTATTTT. This codes for CASSFRKHSTDTQYF.

This clonotype was counted between two and nine times. The chain carries TRBV6-5 and TRBJ2-7; D is possibly TRBD2 (6 bases). Germline assignment: CDR1 MNHEY and CDR2 SVGAGI. CDR3 size: 13 residues. Trimming removed 6 bases at V and 3 bases at J, with 12 bases between. This chain's CDR3 is CASSTGSLYEQYF. The CDR3 DNA reads as TGTGCCAGCAGCACCGGGAGTCTCTACGAGCAGTACTTC.

This clonotype showed up just a few times. The gene calls are TRBV3-1 and TRBJ1-2, with D tentatively TRBD1 (5 bases). The CDR3 covers 14 residues. CDR1 and CDR2 from the germline V gene are LGHDT and YNNKEL (reference sequence). The V and J ends lost 2 bases and 2 bases respectively, with 9 bases between them. This CDR3 is CASSQWGENYGYTF. The CDR3, as DNA: TGTGCCAGCAGCCAATGGGGCGAAAACTATGGCTACACCTTC.

The rearrangement joins TRBV7-9 to TRBJ2-1; 9 nucleotides match TRBD2. The J call is uncertain, as TRBJ2-7 better fits the DNA end. CDR3 length: 15 residues. Germline-derived CDR1 and CDR2 are SEHNR and FQNEAQ (reference sequence). As DNA, the CDR3 is TGTGCCAGCAGCCTTAGCGGGAGTCCCTACAATGAGCAGTACTTC. It yields the protein CASSLSGSPYNEQYF.

This clonotype turned up a few times. This chain links TRBV6-1 with TRBJ2-3; no clear D. CDR3 length: 11 amino acids. Per germline, CDR1 MNHNS and CDR2 SASEGT. V gave up 6 bases and J gave up 11 bases, with 12 bases separating them. CDR3 sequence: CASSLPLLQYF. CDR3 bases: TGTGCCAGCAGCCTCCCCCTGCTGCAGTATTTT.

In its sample, this clonotype was seen many times. The gene calls are TRBV7-2 and TRBJ2-3, with TRBD2 as a possible D gene (6 bases). This CDR3 comprises 15 residues. Germline V lookup: CDR1 SGHTA, CDR2 FQGNSA. V was clipped by 7 bases and J by 5 bases, with 19 bases between them. The CDR3 is CASTPLGGTGDTQYF. The CDR3, as DNA: TGTGCCAGCACCCCCCTTGGGGGGACGGGAGATACGCAGTATTTT.

The genes are TRBV10-2 and TRBJ2-3; tentatively, D is TRBD1 (6 bases). Germline values: CDR1 WSHSY, CDR2 SAAADI. The CDR3 has 14 amino acids. V was cut by 7 bases and J by 0 bases, with 11 bases left in between. This CDR3 reads CASMRQASTDTQYF. In DNA form, the CDR3 reads TGCGCCAGCATGAGACAGGCCAGCACAGATACGCAGTATTTT.

The chain uses TRBV19 and TRBJ2-5; D tentatively reads TRBD1 or TRBD2 (5 bases each). Trimming stripped 5 bases from V and 11 bases from J, with 24 bases between. This CDR3 has 15 amino acids. Germline-derived CDR1 and CDR2 are LNHDA and SQIVND (reference sequence). The CDR3 DNA is TGTGCCAGTAGTCACGGGACCCTCCCGGGGAGTGAGCAGTACTTC. Residues: CASSHGTLPGSEQYF.

This sequence joins TRBV29-1 and TRBJ2-1; TRBD2 matches 7 bases. Trimming at V came to 0 bases and at J to 0 bases, leaving 5 bases not matched to a gene. Looked up from germline, CDR1 is SQVTM and CDR2 is ANQGSEA. This CDR3 is built from 16 residues. CDR3 nucleotides: TGCAGCGTTGAAGATCTAGCGGCTTACTCCTACAATGAGCAGTTCTTC. Residues: CSVEDLAAYSYNEQFF.

J is TRBJ1-2 and V is TRBV20-1; 9 bases are a match to TRBD1. Germline V CDR1 and CDR2: DFQATT, SNEGSKA (reference sequence). V lost 2 bases and J lost 3; bases outside the gene matches: 4. This CDR3 contains 14 residues. CDR3: CSARKGQGDYGYTF. The CDR3 nucleotides are TGCAGTGCTAGAAAGGGACAGGGTGACTATGGCTACACCTTC.

The chain employs TRBV7-2 and TRBJ1-1; 7 bases map to TRBD1. The CDR3 extends over 15 amino acids. Germline V gives CDR1 SGHTA, CDR2 FQGNSA. V trimming: 6 bases; J trimming: 1 base; junction bases outside the gene matches: 8. The chain's CDR3 is CASRNQGEGNTEAFF. The CDR3 nucleotides are TGTGCCAGCAGGAATCAGGGGGAAGGGAACACTGAAGCTTTCTTT.

This clonotype was detected only a few times. The chain recombines TRBV27 with TRBJ1-5; unclear D gene. The CDR3 has 16 amino acids. The germline V gene encodes CDR1 MNHEY and CDR2 SMNVEV (reference sequence). Deletions cut 2 bases from V and 2 bases from J, with 13 bases between. In DNA form, the CDR3 reads TGTGCCAGCAGTTTAGGTATTCGGGGAGGCAATCAGCCCCAGCATTTT. It codes for CASSLGIRGGNQPQHF.

The V gene is TRBV29-1, the J gene TRBJ2-3, with 9 bases matching TRBD2. The CDR3 sequence is 14 residues long. Germline lookup yields CDR1 SQVTM and CDR2 ANQGSEA. After removal of 4 bases from V and 5 bases from J, the junction contained 7 bases not matched to a gene. The CDR3 DNA sequence: TGCAGCGTTGGATTAGCGGGAGTGGGAGATACGCAGTATTTT. Its translation is CSVGLAGVGDTQYF.

This clonotype turned up a few times. V and J are TRBV20-1 and TRBJ2-4; unclear D gene. The CDR3 contains 14 residues. The V gene lost 6 bases and the J gene lost 4 bases, with 16 bases spanning the gap. Germline V gene lookup returns CDR1 DFQATT and CDR2 SNEGSKA (reference sequence). Here the CDR3 reads CSATAMGLKNIQYF. The CDR3 coding sequence is TGCAGTGCAACCGCTATGGGGTTAAAAAACATTCAGTACTTC.

This clonotype came up a few times. This chain connects TRBV12-3 or TRBV12-4 to TRBJ1-4; TRBD1 is a possible D gene (5 bases). The V end lost 6 bases, the J end lost 4 bases, and 12 bases lay between the germline ends. There are 14 residues in the CDR3. The CDR3 protein is CASRPGRNNEKLFF. CDR3 nucleotide sequence: TGTGCCAGCAGGCCGGGACGGAATAATGAAAAACTGTTTTTT.

The rearrangement joins TRBV4-2 to TRBJ2-1, with D unresolved. Trimming stripped 0 bases from V and 2 bases from J, with 11 bases between. Germline V CDR1 and CDR2: LGHNA, YNFKEQ. The CDR3 runs 16 residues. The CDR3 bases are TGTGCCAGCAGCCAAGAGGTTTTGCAGCCCTACAATGAGCAGTTCTTC. Protein sequence: CASSQEVLQPYNEQFF.

This clonotype was counted at least ten times. The chain recombines TRBV7-2 with TRBJ2-5; D is ambiguous. Germline assignment: CDR1 SGHTA and CDR2 FQGNSA. This CDR3 has 12 amino acids. Trimming pared 5 bases from V and 5 bases from J, leaving 9 bases between. In DNA, the CDR3 is TGTGCCAGCAGCCTCCAAAGGGAGACCCAGTACTTC. Its protein product is CASSLQRETQYF.

This clonotype was seen more than once but under ten times. The V call is TRBV6-2 or TRBV6-3, the J call TRBJ2-1; TRBD2 might be the D (7 bases). The CDR3 runs 14 residues. Germline loops: CDR1 MNHEY, CDR2 SVGEGT. V was clipped by 5 bases and J by 9 bases, with 17 bases between them. The CDR3: CASSEGGGAVEQFF. CDR3 coding DNA: TGTGCCAGCAGTGAGGGTGGGGGGGCCGTTGAGCAGTTCTTC.

This clonotype has more than one count but fewer than ten. The rearrangement links TRBV11-2 to TRBJ1-4; a possible D gene is TRBD1 (5 bases). The germline gives CDR1 SGHAT, CDR2 FQNNGV. With 4 bases removed from V and 3 bases from J, the gap between germline ends came to 12 bases. This CDR3 has 15 amino acids. The CDR3 DNA reads as TGTGCCAGCAGCTCCAAAGGGGTGGCTAATGAAAAACTGTTTTTT. Its protein product is CASSSKGVANEKLFF.

V usage is TRBV9 and J usage is TRBJ2-3, with D possibly matching TRBD2 (7 bases). Germline loops: CDR1 SGDLS, CDR2 YYNGEE. There are 17 residues in the CDR3. The V end was cut by 1 base, the J end by 2 bases, with 17 bases between. Written as DNA, the CDR3 is TGTGCCAGCAGCGTACGGGGGGCCAGTCTAAACACAGATACGCAGTATTTT. Translation gives CASSVRGASLNTDTQYF.

This clonotype has more than one count but fewer than ten. This chain uses TRBV7-2 with TRBJ2-3; D possibly corresponds to TRBD2 (5 bases). Looked up from germline, CDR1 is SGHTA and CDR2 is FQGNSA. V was trimmed by 5 bases and J by 2 bases, leaving 20 bases between them. This CDR3 has 17 amino acids. In DNA, the CDR3 is TGTGCCAGCAGCCGTCGGAGGATCGAAGACTTCACAGATACGCAGTATTTT. Protein: CASSRRRIEDFTDTQYF.

The rearrangement joins TRBV12-3 or TRBV12-4 to TRBJ2-7, with 11 bases lining up with TRBD2. The CDR3 length is 15 residues. V shed 4 bases, J shed 5 bases, and the junction held 7 bases outside the gene matches. The DNA of the CDR3 is TGTGCCAGCAGTTCACTAGCGGGAGTGTTGGACGAGCAGTACTTC. It specifies CASSSLAGVLDEQYF.

This clonotype was detected only a few times. This chain joins TRBV12-3 or TRBV12-4 and TRBJ2-1; a possible D gene is TRBD1 (6 bases). The CDR3 sequence is 14 residues long. V dropped 5 bases and J dropped 7 bases, with 15 bases sitting between them. This chain's CDR3 is CASSDTGTMNEQFF. CDR3 in DNA: TGTGCCAGCAGTGACACCGGGACAATGAATGAGCAGTTCTTC.

The gene calls are TRBV11-2 and TRBJ2-5, with a tentative D call TRBD1 (5 bases). The CDR3 totals 14 residues. The germline V gene encodes CDR1 SGHAT and CDR2 FQNNGV. Trimming removed 1 base from V and 9 bases from J, with 15 bases in between. The CDR3 nucleotides read TGTGCCAGCAGCTTAGCACGGACAAGAGTGGCCCAGTACTTC. Translating it yields CASSLARTRVAQYF.